This T cell receptor (beta chain) was retrieved from a study of circulating and synovial CD4+ cells in juvenile arthritis. Generated by immunoSEQ multiplex PCR, the TCRdb table keeps only in-frame clones and is missing some. The table records around 2,700 clones, roughly 91% of them present only once. The CDR3 has 15 residues. Trimming left V 0 bases short and J 4 bases short, with 16 bases between. CDR1 GTSNPN and CDR2 SVGIG come from the germline V gene (reference sequence). Material: HLA-DR+ CD4+ T cells from blood. The subset denotes: circulating pathogenic-like lymphocytes, sorted as HLA-DR+CD14-CD3+CD4+CD25low/- blood T cells. The clonotype comes from a human donor with juvenile idiopathic arthritis. The chain employs TRBV30 and TRBJ2-7; TRBD2 might be the D (7 bases). The CDR3 sequence is CAWSVARGARYEQYF. CDR3 in DNA: TGTGCCTGGAGTGTGGCCCGGGGGGCGAGGTACGAGCAGTACTTC.